This TCR beta chain was captured in a study of tumor-infiltrating lymphocytes in primary liver carcinoma. The researchers produced TCR beta cDNA from approximately 540 ng total RNA with a constant-region primer. Slightly modified ARM-PCR with three nested multiplex PCR rounds yielded TCR beta libraries. The opening two PCR rounds, around 10 cycles each, paired TRBV1-TRBV30 forward primers with a C-beta reverse primer. TCRdb re-derived calls from the multiplex PCR reads in MiXCR, one entry per CDR3 protein. Here the sample spans 50,000 to 65,000 distinct CDR3 sequences, about 65% being singletons. Co-extraction yielded RNA and DNA from about 20-30 mg of unsorted bulk tissue. Per the germline V gene, CDR1 is SQVTM and CDR2 is ANQGSEA. V dropped 4 bases and J dropped 2 bases, with 23 bases sitting between them. This CDR3 comprises 17 residues.

This rearrangement joins TRBV29-1 to TRBJ2-5; TRBD1 is a possible D gene (6 bases). Sequenced sample: liver tumor tissue from sampling region 4. As to subset: tumor region T4, right-lateral pole. The receptor was isolated from a man aged 40-49 years with primary liver carcinoma and hepatitis B virus infection. The CDR3 is CSVAFKRGQGPQETQYF. The CDR3 region has the DNA TGCAGCGTTGCTTTTAAACGAGGGCAGGGGCCACAAGAGACCCAGTACTTC. Full variable domain (remainder filled in from reference TRBV29-1 and TRBJ2-5): SAVISQKPSRDICQRGTSLTIQCQVDSQVTMMFWYRQQPGQSLTLIATANQGSEATYESGFVIDKFPISRPNLTFSTLTVSNMSPEDSSIYLCSVAFKRGQGPQETQYFGPGTRLLVL.